The subject of this entry is one T cell receptor (beta chain). The CDR3 has 15 residues. Germline values: CDR1 SNHLY, CDR2 FYNNEI. The V and J ends lost 6 bases and 8 bases, in that order; junction bases with no gene match: 12. This sample was taken from a study of technical replicates of blood from several donors. The data were produced by immunoSEQ multiplex PCR, yet TCRdb's version contains in-frame clones alone and is incomplete. In the table there are tens of thousands of clones, over 90% of which are singletons. Material: PBMCs. J is TRBJ1-4 and V is TRBV2, with 7 bases identical to TRBD1. This receptor was obtained from a human donor in good health. Some clones in this sample may be carry-over from other donors' samples. This chain's CDR3 is CASRGADRTTEKLFF. Written as DNA, the CDR3 is TGTGCCAGCAGGGGGGCGGACAGGACGACGGAAAAACTGTTTTTT.